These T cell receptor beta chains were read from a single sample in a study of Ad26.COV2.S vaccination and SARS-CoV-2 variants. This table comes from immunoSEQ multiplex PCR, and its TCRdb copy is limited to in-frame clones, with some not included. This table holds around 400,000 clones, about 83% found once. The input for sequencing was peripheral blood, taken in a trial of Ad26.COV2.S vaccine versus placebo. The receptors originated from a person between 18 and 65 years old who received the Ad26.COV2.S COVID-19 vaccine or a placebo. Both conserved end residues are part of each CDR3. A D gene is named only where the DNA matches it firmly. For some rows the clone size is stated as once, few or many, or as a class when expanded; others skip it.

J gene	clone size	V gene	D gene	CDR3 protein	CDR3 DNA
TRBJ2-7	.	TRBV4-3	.	CASSPRQESYEQYF	TGCGCCAGCAGCCCGAGACAGGAATCCTACGAGCAGTACTTC
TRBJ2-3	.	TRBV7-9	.	CASSFRDTDTQYF	TGTGCCAGCAGCTTTAGAGACACAGATACGCAGTATTTT
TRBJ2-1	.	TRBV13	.	CASTLRGVAYNEQFF	TGTGCCAGCACCCTGCGAGGGGTGGCCTACAATGAGCAGTTCTTC
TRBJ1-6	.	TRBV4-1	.	CASSQEGTPLGNSPLHF	TGCGCCAGCAGCCAAGAGGGGACCCCCCTGGGGAATTCACCCCTCCACTTT
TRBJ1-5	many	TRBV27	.	CASSFRRDPNQPQHF	TGTGCCAGCAGTTTCCGACGGGACCCCAATCAGCCCCAGCATTTT
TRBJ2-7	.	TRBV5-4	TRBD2	CASGFGGSVYEQYF	TGTGCCAGCGGGTTTGGCGGGAGTGTCTACGAGCAGTACTTC
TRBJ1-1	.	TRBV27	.	CASSSTQQGRHTEAFF	TGTGCCAGCAGTTCAACTCAACAGGGCAGGCACACTGAAGCTTTCTTT
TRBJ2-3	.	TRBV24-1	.	CATSDTSPGTDTQYF	TGTGCCACCAGTGACACGTCCCCGGGCACAGATACGCAGTATTTT
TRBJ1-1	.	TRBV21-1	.	CAIKQGFTEAFF	TGTGCCATCAAACAGGGATTCACTGAAGCTTTCTTT
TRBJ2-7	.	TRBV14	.	CASSLYLTGLYEQYF	TGTGCCAGCAGCCTTTATTTAACAGGGCTCTACGAGCAGTACTTC
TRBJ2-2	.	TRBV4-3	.	CASSLGSSANTGELFF	TGCGCCAGCAGCCTAGGCAGCTCCGCGAACACCGGGGAGCTGTTTTTT
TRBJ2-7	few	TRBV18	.	CASSNRGYNTYEQYF	TGTGCCAGCTCCAACCGCGGATACAATACCTACGAGCAGTACTTC
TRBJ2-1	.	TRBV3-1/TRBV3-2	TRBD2	CASSQDASGEPDEQFF	TGTGCCAGCAGCCAAGATGCTAGCGGGGAGCCCGATGAGCAGTTCTTC
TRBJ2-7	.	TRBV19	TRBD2	CASSRGSGGEQYF	TGTGCCAGTAGTCGCGGGAGCGGGGGCGAGCAGTACTTC
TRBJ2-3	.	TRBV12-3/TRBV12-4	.	CASSLERADTQYF	TGTGCCAGCAGCCTCGAGCGGGCAGATACGCAGTATTTT
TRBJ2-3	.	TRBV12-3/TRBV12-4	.	CASSSQRYTQYF	TGTGCCAGCAGTTCCCAAAGGTATACGCAGTATTTT
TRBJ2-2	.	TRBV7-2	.	CASSLIQTGFKTGELFF	TGTGCCAGCAGCTTAATTCAAACAGGGTTTAAGACCGGGGAGCTGTTTTTT
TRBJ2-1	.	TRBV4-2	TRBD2	CASSSDPSGRDNEQFF	TGTGCCAGCAGCTCGGATCCAAGCGGGAGAGACAATGAGCAGTTCTTC
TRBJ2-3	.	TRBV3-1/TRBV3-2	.	CASSQDGTTTDTQYF	TGTGCCAGCAGCCAAGATGGAACCACCACAGATACGCAGTATTTT
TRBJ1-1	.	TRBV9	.	CASSVGHNTEAFF	TGTGCCAGCAGCGTCGGACATAACACTGAAGCTTTCTTT
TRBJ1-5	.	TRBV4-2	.	CASSQDAPINQPQHF	TGTGCCAGCAGCCAAGATGCCCCAATCAATCAGCCCCAGCATTTT
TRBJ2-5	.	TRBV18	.	CASSPGRQETQYF	TGTGCCAGCTCCCCAGGGAGGCAAGAGACCCAGTACTTC
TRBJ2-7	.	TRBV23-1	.	CASSDPRELQQGEQYF	TGCGCCAGCAGTGACCCTCGGGAACTTCAACAGGGCGAGCAGTACTTC
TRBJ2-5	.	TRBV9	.	CASSGPGTIAEETQYF	TGTGCCAGCAGCGGGCCGGGAACCATCGCCGAAGAGACCCAGTACTTC
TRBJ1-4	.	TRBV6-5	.	CASREGGENEKLFF	TGTGCCAGCAGGGAGGGGGGCGAGAATGAAAAACTGTTTTTT
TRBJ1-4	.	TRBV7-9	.	CASSLARRERRATNEKLFF	TGTGCCAGCAGCTTAGCGCGGCGGGAACGACGGGCAACTAATGAAAAACTGTTTTTT
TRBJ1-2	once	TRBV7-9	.	CASSQTSYYGYTF	TGTGCCAGCAGCCAGACGAGCTACTATGGCTACACCTTC
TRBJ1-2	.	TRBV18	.	CASSPLVGDGYGYTF	TGTGCCAGCTCACCACTTGTCGGGGACGGATATGGCTACACCTTC
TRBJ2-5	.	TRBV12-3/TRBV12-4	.	CASSMGVGETQYF	TGTGCCAGCAGTATGGGTGTAGGTGAGACCCAGTACTTC
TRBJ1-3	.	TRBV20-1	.	CSASTRTGPPDTIYF	TGCAGTGCTAGTACGAGGACGGGCCCCCCAGACACCATATATTTT
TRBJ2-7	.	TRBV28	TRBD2	CASSKFSLAGTYEQYF	TGTGCCAGCAGTAAATTTTCGCTAGCGGGGACCTACGAGCAGTACTTC
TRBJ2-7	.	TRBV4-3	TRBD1	CASSQNRGEQYF	TGCGCCAGCAGCCAGAACAGGGGCGAGCAGTACTTC
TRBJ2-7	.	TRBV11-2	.	CASSPWFAEQYF	TGTGCCAGCAGCCCTTGGTTCGCCGAGCAGTACTTC
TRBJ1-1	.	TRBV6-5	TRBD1	CASIGQGTTEAFF	TGTGCCAGCATCGGACAGGGGACGACTGAAGCTTTCTTT
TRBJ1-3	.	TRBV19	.	CASSQRGAPGNTIYF	TGTGCCAGTAGCCAACGGGGAGCCCCTGGAAACACCATATATTTT
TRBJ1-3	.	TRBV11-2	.	CASSPVTNTIYF	TGTGCCAGCAGCCCAGTCACGAACACCATATATTTT
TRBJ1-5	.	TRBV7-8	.	CASSLDGNQPQHF	TGTGCCAGCAGCTTAGATGGCAATCAGCCCCAGCATTTT